The sample holds a few counts of the clone carrying this T cell receptor (beta chain). A second PCR, run for roughly 7 to 11 cycles, used a sample-barcoded 5' primer plus a J-beta primer mix. TCRdb independently ran MiXCR on the 5' RACE reads; one entry per CDR3 protein. The data show around 990,000 distinct CDR3 sequences, about 25% seen once. Each donor was a healthy Caucasian individual from Russia, aged roughly 6 to 90. The extraction recovered at least 5 micrograms of total RNA per sample. The sample is drawn from a study of blood T cells in healthy people across ages. Overall study context: Per every two T cells, about one barcoded beta molecule was captured by template switching.

This CDR3 contains 13 residues. In germline, CDR1 is SQVTM, CDR2 ANQGSEA. Between the trimmed V and J ends, which lost 6 bases and 8 bases, there was a span of 17 bases. These data also formed part of another study, on T cells of mothers and their children. From that study: A second PCR was performed with the M1S primer. This primer added sample barcodes and 2-4 random nucleotides.

This clonotype was obtained from a girl under 10 years old in good health. The V call is TRBV29-1, the J call TRBJ2-1, with D possibly being TRBD1 or TRBD2 (5 bases each). Sequencing used blood. The CDR3 reads CSVSMGVDDEQFF. Here the CDR3 DNA reads TGCAGCGTATCCATGGGGGTTGACGATGAGCAGTTCTTC.